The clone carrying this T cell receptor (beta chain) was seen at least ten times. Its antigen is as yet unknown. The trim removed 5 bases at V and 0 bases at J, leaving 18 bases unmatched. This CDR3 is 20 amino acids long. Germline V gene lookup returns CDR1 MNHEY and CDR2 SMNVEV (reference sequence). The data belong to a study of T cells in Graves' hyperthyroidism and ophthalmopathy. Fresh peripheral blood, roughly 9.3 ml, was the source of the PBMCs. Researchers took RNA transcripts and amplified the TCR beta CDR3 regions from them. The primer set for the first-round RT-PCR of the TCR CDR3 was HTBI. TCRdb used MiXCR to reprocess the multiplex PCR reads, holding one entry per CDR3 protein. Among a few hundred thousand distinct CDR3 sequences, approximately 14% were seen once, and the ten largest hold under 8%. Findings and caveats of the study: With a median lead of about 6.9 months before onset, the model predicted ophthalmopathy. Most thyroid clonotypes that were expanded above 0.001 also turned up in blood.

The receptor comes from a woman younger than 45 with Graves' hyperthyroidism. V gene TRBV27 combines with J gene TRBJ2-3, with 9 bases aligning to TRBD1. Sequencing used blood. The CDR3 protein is CASSPIPRDRAEFSTDTQYF. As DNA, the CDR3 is TGTGCCAGCAGTCCTATCCCCCGGGACAGGGCCGAATTTAGCACAGATACGCAGTATTTT.